This T cell receptor (beta chain) was recorded in a study of T cell changes during pregnancy in multiple sclerosis. This table comes from immunoSEQ multiplex PCR, and its TCRdb copy is limited to in-frame clones, with some not included. The data show 69,000 or so clones, with about 92% seen just once and 2% to 2.5% held by the top ten. CDR3 size: 12 residues. Germline values: CDR1 MDHEN, CDR2 SYDVKM. V shed 4 bases and J 4 bases; nucleotides not matched to a gene: 0. The chain has TRBV28 and TRBJ1-2; 7 positions match TRBD1. Sample: peripheral blood, taken before pregnancy. This sequence was found in a female donor with multiple sclerosis, enrolled in a pregnancy study. The CDR3 region is CASSYRGYGYTF. In DNA form, the CDR3 reads TGTGCCAGCAGTTACAGGGGCTATGGCTACACCTTC.